This T cell receptor (beta chain) is drawn from a study of blood T cells in healthy people across ages. Study-wide points: The lack of PBMC sorting stopped any conclusive naive versus antigen-experienced comparison. Per-million-T-cell TCR beta diversity fell roughly linearly with age.

For the second PCR, which ran for about 6 to 11 cycles, a sample-barcoded 5' primer and a J-beta primer mix were used. Every cDNA molecule bore a tag from a template-switch adaptor containing 12 random nucleotides. One entry per CDR3 protein, called by TCRdb with MiXCR from the 5' RACE reads. The sample has over 600,000 distinct CDR3 sequences; about 45% are singletons. A remark on this clonotype: Its antigen is unidentified.

Germline CDR1 reads DFQATT; CDR2 reads SNEGSKA (reference sequence). The CDR3 has 14 residues. The ends lost 5 bases at V and 8 bases at J; junction bases unmatched: 7. Per individual sample, total RNA of at least 5.5 micrograms was extracted. The J gene is TRBJ2-3, the V gene TRBV20-1, with 13 bases fitting TRBD2. Material for sequencing was blood. The clonotype comes from a man older than 75 in good health. CDR3 residues: CSAPLAGGPGTQYF. CDR3 sequence (DNA): TGCAGTGCTCCACTAGCGGGGGGGCCGGGTACGCAGTATTTT.